This T cell receptor beta chain stems from a study of blood T cell repertoires in COVID-19. For the study at large: Sites across the United States, Italy and Spain contributed samples from acute and convalescent COVID-19.

This clone was counted once. This CDR3 contains 14 residues. Germline loops: CDR1 SEHNR, CDR2 FQNEAQ (reference sequence). V was pared by 0 bases and J by 6 bases, with 11 bases between. Original methodology: Quantification of nucleated cells was approximated via reference gene primer amplification. The data were produced by immunoSEQ multiplex PCR, yet TCRdb's version contains in-frame clones alone and is incomplete. From that table come the V and J calls and clone size; the DNA was used to work out D and trimming. The sample lists roughly 160,000 clones; about 85% were seen once. The chain is built from TRBV7-9 and TRBJ1-2, with no clear D. The specimen was peripheral blood. The clonotype originates from a man older than 75 with COVID-19, enrolled during active disease. The CDR3 DNA sequence: TGTGCCAGCAGCTTAGCCCCGTTAGCGGATGGCTACACCTTC. Translated: CASSLAPLADGYTF.